Listed below are T cell receptor beta chains from one sample, sequenced in a study of blood T cell repertoires in COVID-19. Profiling relied on immunoSEQ multiplex PCR, and the TCRdb table lists in-frame clones only, not all of them. The sample contains about 150,000 clones, roughly three quarters of which appear only once. Material for sequencing was peripheral blood. The receptors originated from a man aged 45 to 65 with active or convalescent COVID-19. CDR3s include the opening cysteine and the closing phenylalanine or tryptophan. D genes are given only for firm matches. Only some rows state a clone size, as once, few, many or a class for expanded clones.

V gene	clone size	J gene	D gene	CDR3 protein	CDR3 DNA
TRBV10-3	-	TRBJ2-3	TRBD2	CAISLAGDTDTQYF	TGTGCCATCAGTCTAGCGGGAGACACAGATACGCAGTATTTT
TRBV28	-	TRBJ1-4	-	CASSLSGKRKLFF	TGTGCCAGCAGTTTATCGGGGAAGAGAAAACTGTTTTTT
TRBV28	-	TRBJ2-3	TRBD2	CASSLASGHTQYF	TGTGCCAGCAGTTTAGCTAGCGGACATACGCAGTATTTT
TRBV11-2	once	TRBJ2-3	TRBD2	CASIPLGGRTDTQYF	TGTGCCAGCATCCCACTCGGCGGGAGGACAGATACGCAGTATTTT
TRBV7-2	-	TRBJ2-5	TRBD1	CASTVWNRGGETQYF	TGTGCCAGCACAGTTTGGAACAGGGGCGGTGAGACCCAGTACTTC
TRBV7-9	once	TRBJ1-1	-	CASSLVQNTEAFF	TGTGCCAGCAGCTTAGTACAGAACACTGAAGCTTTCTTT
TRBV28	-	TRBJ1-5	TRBD1	CASGPRTGYQPQHF	TGTGCCAGCGGCCCCCGGACAGGGTATCAGCCCCAGCATTTT
TRBV6-1	once	TRBJ2-5	-	CASSEGGTRQETQYF	TGTGCCAGCAGTGAAGGGGGGACAAGACAAGAGACCCAGTACTTC
TRBV29-1	-	TRBJ1-2	-	CSVEHGGYTF	TGCAGCGTTGAACACGGGGGCTACACCTTC
TRBV5-6	few	TRBJ2-3	TRBD1	CASSQNRQGALTQYF	TGTGCCAGCAGCCAAAATCGTCAGGGGGCGCTTACGCAGTATTTT
TRBV19	-	TRBJ1-6	-	CASSGQFSSYNSPLHF	TGTGCCAGTAGTGGACAGTTCAGCTCCTATAATTCACCCCTCCACTTT
TRBV7-3	-	TRBJ2-1	-	CASSSRQGGYNEQFF	TGTGCCAGCAGCTCAAGGCAGGGGGGTTACAATGAGCAGTTCTTC
TRBV5-1	-	TRBJ1-4	-	CASSLDSSNEKLFF	TGCGCCAGCAGCTTGGACAGCTCTAATGAAAAACTGTTTTTT
TRBV5-8	-	TRBJ2-7	-	CASSLGSGPYEQYF	TGTGCCAGCAGCTTGGGTAGCGGTCCCTACGAGCAGTACTTC
TRBV28	-	TRBJ2-4	-	CASAKGGELAKNIQYF	TGTGCCAGCGCAAAAGGGGGGGAGCTAGCCAAAAACATTCAGTACTTC
TRBV7-2	-	TRBJ2-1	TRBD1	CASSFDRGQLDEQFF	TGTGCCAGCAGCTTCGACAGGGGGCAGCTCGATGAGCAGTTCTTC
TRBV28	-	TRBJ1-1	-	CASSFPGAEAFF	TGTGCCAGCAGTTTTCCGGGAGCTGAAGCTTTCTTT
TRBV6-6	-	TRBJ1-6	-	CASAGTRFSSPLHF	TGTGCCAGCGCCGGGACAAGGTTCAGTTCACCCCTCCACTTT
TRBV2	few	TRBJ2-2	TRBD2	CASSPAGTSGPWELFF	TGTGCCAGCAGTCCCGCCGGGACTAGCGGACCTTGGGAGCTGTTTTTT
TRBV2	-	TRBJ2-7	TRBD2	CASNGLAGSYEQYF	TGTGCCAGCAATGGACTAGCGGGTTCCTACGAGCAGTACTTC
TRBV14	-	TRBJ1-6	-	CASSQEVRDSPLHF	TGTGCCAGCAGCCAAGAAGTGAGGGATTCACCCCTCCACTTT
TRBV6-5	-	TRBJ1-2	TRBD1	CASTTTGNYGYTF	TGTGCCAGCACCACGACAGGGAACTATGGCTACACCTTC
TRBV3-1/TRBV3-2	once	TRBJ1-5	TRBD1	CASSQVAGGQPQHF	TGTGCCAGCAGCCAAGTGGCAGGGGGCCAGCCCCAGCATTTT
TRBV19	once	TRBJ1-6	TRBD1	CASSRTPGQGSPLHF	TGTGCCAGTAGCCGGACCCCGGGACAGGGCTCACCCCTCCACTTT